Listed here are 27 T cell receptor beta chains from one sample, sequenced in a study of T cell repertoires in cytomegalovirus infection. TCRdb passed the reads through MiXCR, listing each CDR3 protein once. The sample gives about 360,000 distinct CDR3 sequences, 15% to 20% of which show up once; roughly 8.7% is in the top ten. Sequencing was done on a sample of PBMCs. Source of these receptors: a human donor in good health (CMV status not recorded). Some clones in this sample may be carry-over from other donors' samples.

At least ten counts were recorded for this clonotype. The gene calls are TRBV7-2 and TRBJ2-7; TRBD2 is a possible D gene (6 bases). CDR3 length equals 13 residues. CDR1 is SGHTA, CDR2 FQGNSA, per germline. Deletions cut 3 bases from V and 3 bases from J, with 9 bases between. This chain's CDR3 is CASSFPGGYEQYF. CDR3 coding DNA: TGTGCCAGCAGCTTTCCCGGGGGCTACGAGCAGTACTTC. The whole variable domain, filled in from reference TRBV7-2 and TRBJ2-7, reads GAGVSQSPSNKVTEKGKDVELRCDPISGHTALYWYRQSLGQGLEFLIYFQGNSAPDKSGLPSDRFSAERTGGSVSTLTIQRTQQEDSAVYLCASSFPGGYEQYFGPGTRLTVT.

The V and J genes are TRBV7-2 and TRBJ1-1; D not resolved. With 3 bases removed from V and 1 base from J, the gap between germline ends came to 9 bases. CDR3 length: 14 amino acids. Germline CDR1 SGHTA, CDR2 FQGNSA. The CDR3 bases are TGTGCCAGCAGCTTGATGGGGAGGAACACTGAAGCTTTCTTT. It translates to CASSLMGRNTEAFF.

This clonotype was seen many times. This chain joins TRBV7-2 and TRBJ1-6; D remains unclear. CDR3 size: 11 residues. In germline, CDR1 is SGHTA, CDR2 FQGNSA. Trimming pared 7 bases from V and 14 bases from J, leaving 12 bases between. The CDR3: CASTQRGTLHF. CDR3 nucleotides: TGTGCCAGCACCCAGCGCGGGACCCTCCACTTT.

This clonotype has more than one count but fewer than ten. Here the CDR3 reads CASSFRRGAYNEQFF. CDR3 in DNA: TGTGCCAGCAGCTTCCGGCGGGGGGCCTACAATGAGCAGTTCTTC. The chain is built from TRBV7-9 and TRBJ2-1; 8 positions match TRBD2. CDR1 SEHNR and CDR2 FQNEAQ come from the germline V gene (reference sequence). Unmatched junction bases numbered 3, after V lost 3 bases and J lost 2 bases. The CDR3 is made up of 15 amino acids.

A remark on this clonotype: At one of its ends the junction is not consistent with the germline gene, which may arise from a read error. CDR3 loop: CASSQQENAEAFF. In DNA, the CDR3 is TGTGCCAGCAGTCAACAGGAGAACGCTGAAGCTTTCTTT. The chain is built from TRBV7-4 and TRBJ1-1, with D perhaps matching TRBD1 (5 bases). Germline CDR1 and CDR2: SGHVT and SQSDAQ. The CDR3 contains 13 residues.

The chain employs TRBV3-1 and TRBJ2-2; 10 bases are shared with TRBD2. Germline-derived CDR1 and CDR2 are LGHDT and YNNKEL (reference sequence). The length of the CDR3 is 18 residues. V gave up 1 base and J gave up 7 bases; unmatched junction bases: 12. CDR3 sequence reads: CASSQGALAGESGGELFF. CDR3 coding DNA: TGTGCCAGCAGCCAAGGGGCCCTAGCGGGAGAATCAGGCGGGGAGCTGTTTTTT.

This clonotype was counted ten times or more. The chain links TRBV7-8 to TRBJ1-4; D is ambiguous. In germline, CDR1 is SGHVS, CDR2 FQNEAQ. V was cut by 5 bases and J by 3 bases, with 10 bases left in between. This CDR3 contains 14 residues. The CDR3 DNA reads TGTGCCAGCAGCCCTATTAGGTCTAATGAAAAACTGTTTTTT. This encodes CASSPIRSNEKLFF.

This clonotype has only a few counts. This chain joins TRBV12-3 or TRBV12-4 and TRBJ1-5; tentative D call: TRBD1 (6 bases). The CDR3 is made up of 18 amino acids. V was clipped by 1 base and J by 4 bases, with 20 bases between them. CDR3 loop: CASSLEEGGGRPNQPQHF. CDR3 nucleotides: TGTGCCAGCAGTTTAGAGGAGGGAGGGGGAAGACCAAATCAGCCCCAGCATTTT.

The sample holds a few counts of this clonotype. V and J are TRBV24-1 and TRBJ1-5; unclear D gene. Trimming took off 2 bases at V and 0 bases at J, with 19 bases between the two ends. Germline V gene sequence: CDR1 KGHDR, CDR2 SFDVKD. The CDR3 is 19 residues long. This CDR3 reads CATSDSRWRVYLSNQPQHF. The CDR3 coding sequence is TGTGCCACCAGTGATTCGAGGTGGAGAGTCTACCTTAGCAATCAGCCCCAGCATTTT.

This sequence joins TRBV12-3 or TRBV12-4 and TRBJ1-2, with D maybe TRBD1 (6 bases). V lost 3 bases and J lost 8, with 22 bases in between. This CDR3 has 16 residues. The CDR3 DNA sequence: TGTGCCAGCAGTTTCGCCACAGGGCCAGGGAGCTCAGGCTACACCTTC. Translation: CASSFATGPGSSGYTF.

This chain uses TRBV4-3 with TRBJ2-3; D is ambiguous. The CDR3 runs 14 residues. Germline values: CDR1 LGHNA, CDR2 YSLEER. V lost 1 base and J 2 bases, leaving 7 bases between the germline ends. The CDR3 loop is CASSQAAHTDTQYF. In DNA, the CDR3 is TGCGCCAGCAGCCAAGCGGCGCACACAGATACGCAGTATTTT.

The CDR3: CASSRGGLPYNEQFF. In nucleotides, the CDR3 is TGTGCCAGCAGCCGGGGCGGACTACCCTACAATGAGCAGTTCTTC. The chain employs TRBV14 and TRBJ2-1, with D tentatively TRBD2 (6 bases). V lost 4 bases, J lost 2 bases, and 12 bases lay in between. CDR3 length: 15 amino acids. Germline V gene data show CDR1 as SGHDN and CDR2 as FVKESK.

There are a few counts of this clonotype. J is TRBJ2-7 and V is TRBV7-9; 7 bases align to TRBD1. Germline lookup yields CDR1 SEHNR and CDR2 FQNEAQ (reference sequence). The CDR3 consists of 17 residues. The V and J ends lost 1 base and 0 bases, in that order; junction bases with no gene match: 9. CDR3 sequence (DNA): TGTGCCAGCAGCTTAGTAGGTACAGGGGTTCACTCCTACGAGCAGTACTTC. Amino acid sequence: CASSLVGTGVHSYEQYF. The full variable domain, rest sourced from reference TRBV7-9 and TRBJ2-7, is DTGVSQNPRHKITKRGQNVTFRCDPISEHNRLYWYRQTLGQGPEFLTYFQNEAQLEKSRLLSDRFSAERPKGSFSTLEIQRTEQGDSAMYLCASSLVGTGVHSYEQYFGPGTRLTVT.

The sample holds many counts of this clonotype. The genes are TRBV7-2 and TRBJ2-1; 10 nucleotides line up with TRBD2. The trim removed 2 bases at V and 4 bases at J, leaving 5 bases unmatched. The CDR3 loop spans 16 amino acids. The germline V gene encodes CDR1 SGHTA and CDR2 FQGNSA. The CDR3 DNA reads TGTGCCAGCAGCTTACGGACTAGCGGCTATTACAATGAGCAGTTCTTC. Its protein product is CASSLRTSGYYNEQFF.

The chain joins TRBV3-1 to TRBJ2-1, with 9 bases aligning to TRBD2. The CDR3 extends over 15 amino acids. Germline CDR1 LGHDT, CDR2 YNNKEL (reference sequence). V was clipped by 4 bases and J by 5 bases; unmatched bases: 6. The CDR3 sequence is CASSPLAGEHNEQFF. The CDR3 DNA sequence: TGTGCCAGCAGCCCATTAGCGGGAGAACACAATGAGCAGTTCTTC.

The CDR3 DNA is TGTGCCAGCAGCTTGAGGAAAGGGGAGACCCAGTACTTC. It encodes CASSLRKGETQYF. The chain recombines TRBV5-6 with TRBJ2-5; D remains ambiguous. The V end was cut by 1 base, the J end by 5 bases, with 9 bases between. The CDR3 runs to 13 residues. CDR1 is SGHDT, CDR2 YYEEEE, per germline.

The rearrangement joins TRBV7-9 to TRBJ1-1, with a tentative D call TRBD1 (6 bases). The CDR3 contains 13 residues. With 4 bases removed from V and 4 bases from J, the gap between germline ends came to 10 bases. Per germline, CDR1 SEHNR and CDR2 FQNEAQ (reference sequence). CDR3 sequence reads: CASSYRVGTEAFF. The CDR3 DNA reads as TGTGCCAGCAGCTACAGGGTGGGCACTGAAGCTTTCTTT. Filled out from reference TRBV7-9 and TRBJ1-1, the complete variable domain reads DTGVSQNPRHKITKRGQNVTFRCDPISEHNRLYWYRQTLGQGPEFLTYFQNEAQLEKSRLLSDRFSAERPKGSFSTLEIQRTEQGDSAMYLCASSYRVGTEAFFGQGTRLTVV.

The CDR3 sequence: CASSQDGSRGREKLFF. In nucleotides, the CDR3 is TGCGCCAGCAGCCAAGATGGGTCTAGGGGCCGTGAAAAACTGTTTTTT. This chain uses TRBV4-1 with TRBJ1-4; TRBD1 is a possible D gene (5 bases). Trimming pared 0 bases from V and 7 bases from J, leaving 15 bases between. Germline CDR1 and CDR2: MGHRA and YSYEKL. This CDR3 is 16 amino acids long.

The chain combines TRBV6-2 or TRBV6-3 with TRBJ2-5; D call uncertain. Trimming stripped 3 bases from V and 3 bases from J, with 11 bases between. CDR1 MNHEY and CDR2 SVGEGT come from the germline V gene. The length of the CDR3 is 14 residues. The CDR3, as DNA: TGTGCCAGCAGTTATGTAAGTCGGGAAGAGACCCAGTACTTC. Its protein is CASSYVSREETQYF.

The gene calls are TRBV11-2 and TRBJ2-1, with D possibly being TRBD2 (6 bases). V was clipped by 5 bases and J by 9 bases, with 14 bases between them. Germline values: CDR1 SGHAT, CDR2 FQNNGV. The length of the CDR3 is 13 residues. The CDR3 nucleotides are TGTGCCAGCAGCGCTTATCGGGAGAGTGAGCAGTTCTTC. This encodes CASSAYRESEQFF.

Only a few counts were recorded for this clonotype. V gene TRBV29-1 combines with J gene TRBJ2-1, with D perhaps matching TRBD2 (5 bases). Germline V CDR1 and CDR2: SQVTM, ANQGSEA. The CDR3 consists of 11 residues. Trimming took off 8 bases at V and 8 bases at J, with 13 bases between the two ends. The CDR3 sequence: CSINGEYEQFF. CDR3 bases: TGCAGCATTAACGGGGAGTATGAGCAGTTCTTC.

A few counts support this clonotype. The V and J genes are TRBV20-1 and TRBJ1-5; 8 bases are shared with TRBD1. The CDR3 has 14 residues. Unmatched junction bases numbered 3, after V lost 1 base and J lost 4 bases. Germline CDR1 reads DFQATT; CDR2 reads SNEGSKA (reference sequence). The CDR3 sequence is CSARVTGGNQPQHF. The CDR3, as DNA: TGCAGTGCTAGAGTTACAGGGGGTAATCAGCCCCAGCATTTT.

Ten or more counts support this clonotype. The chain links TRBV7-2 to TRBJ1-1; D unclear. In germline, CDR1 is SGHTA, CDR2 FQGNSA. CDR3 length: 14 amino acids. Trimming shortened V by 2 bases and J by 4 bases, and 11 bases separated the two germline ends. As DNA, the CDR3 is TGTGCCAGCAGCTTAAGGTTTGGGTCCACTGAAGCTTTCTTT. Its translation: CASSLRFGSTEAFF.

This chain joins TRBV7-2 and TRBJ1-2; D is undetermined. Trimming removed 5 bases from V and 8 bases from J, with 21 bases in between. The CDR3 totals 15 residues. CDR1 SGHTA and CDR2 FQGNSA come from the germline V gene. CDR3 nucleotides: TGTGCCAGCAGCCCTGTAGGACGGGCCGGAGAGGGCTACACCTTC. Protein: CASSPVGRAGEGYTF.

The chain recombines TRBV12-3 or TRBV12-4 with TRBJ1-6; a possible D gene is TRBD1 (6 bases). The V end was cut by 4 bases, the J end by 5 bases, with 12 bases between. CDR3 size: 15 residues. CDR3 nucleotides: TGTGCCAGCAGTTCCCGGACAGTTCATAATTCACCCCTCCACTTT. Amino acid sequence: CASSSRTVHNSPLHF.

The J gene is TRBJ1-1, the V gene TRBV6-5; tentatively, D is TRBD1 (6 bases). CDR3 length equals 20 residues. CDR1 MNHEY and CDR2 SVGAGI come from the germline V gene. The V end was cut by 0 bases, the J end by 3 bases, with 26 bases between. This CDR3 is CASSYSIGIGSGASHTEAFF. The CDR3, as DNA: TGTGCCAGCAGTTACTCGATCGGGATCGGGTCGGGGGCGAGCCACACTGAAGCTTTCTTT.

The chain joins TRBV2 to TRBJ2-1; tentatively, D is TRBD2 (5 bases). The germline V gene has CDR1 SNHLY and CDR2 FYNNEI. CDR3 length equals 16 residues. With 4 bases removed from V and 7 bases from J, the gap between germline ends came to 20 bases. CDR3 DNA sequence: TGTGCCAGCAGTGGAGCCGAAACTAGTTTTCGGAATGAGCAGTTCTTC. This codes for CASSGAETSFRNEQFF.